By frequency in the sample, the clone carrying this TCR beta chain is medium-sized (0.01 to 0.1%). This entry belongs to a study of T cell repertoires in aging, cancer and after chemotherapy. Study summary: About 8.9 million TCR reads made up the full dataset.

Amplification of TCR beta used genomic DNA extracted from peripheral blood. Trimming took 5 bases from V and 9 from J, leaving 17 bases between them. Germline V gene sequence: CDR1 MNHEY, CDR2 SVGEGT. This CDR3 spans 15 amino acids. A mixed TRB-A/B primer pool amplified rearranged TRB by multiplex touch-down PCR. TCRdb re-called the multiplex PCR reads through MiXCR, storing one row per CDR3 protein. The top ten hold 7.5% to 10% of the sample, which has about 13,000 distinct CDR3 sequences, less than 30% seen once. This receptor was obtained from a human donor with a blood cancer. The chain links TRBV6-2 or TRBV6-3 to TRBJ1-6; the D gene is possibly TRBD1 (6 bases). Sequencing used blood. CDR3 in DNA: TGTGCCAGCAGTCGTCCGGGGGCCGGGGGTTCACCCCTCCACTTT. The encoded protein is CASSRPGAGGSPLHF.